This entry lists 30 T cell receptor beta chains sequenced from one sample in a study of cytomegalovirus exposure and HLA in healthy donors. PCR was performed using 60 Vbeta and 13 Jbeta primers. TCRdb's table, derived via immunoSEQ multiplex PCR, lists solely in-frame clones and lacks some. The sample table includes about 160,000 clones. Sequencing was carried out using PBMCs. These receptors all stem from a man younger than 45 in good health and CMV-seronegative.

This chain links TRBV29-1 with TRBJ2-3; the match to TRBD1 covers 10 bases. V dropped 6 bases and J dropped 4; count of bases not matched to a gene: 7. The CDR3 extends over 14 amino acids. Germline V gene data show CDR1 as SQVTM and CDR2 as ANQGSEA. CDR3 nucleotides: TGCAGCGTCGGCGGGACAGGGGTGGCAGATACGCAGTATTTT. Encoded protein: CSVGGTGVADTQYF.

DNA for the CDR3: TGTGCCAGCTCGGGCACCGGCACCGGGGAGCTGTTTTTT. This codes for CASSGTGTGELFF. The J gene is TRBJ2-2, the V gene TRBV18; D ambiguous. The CDR3 length is 13 residues. Germline V gene sequence: CDR1 KGHSH, CDR2 LQKENI. V was shortened by 6 bases and J by 4 bases, with 9 bases between the two germline ends.

The chain has TRBV7-9 and TRBJ2-7; 7 nucleotides agree with TRBD1. Germline values: CDR1 SEHNR, CDR2 FQNEAQ (reference sequence). The V and J ends lost 5 bases and 3 bases, in that order; junction bases with no gene match: 10. CDR3 length: 15 amino acids. The CDR3 nucleotides read TGTGCCAGCAGCACAAGACAGGGTTTTGGCTACGAGCAGTACTTC. Residues: CASSTRQGFGYEQYF.

The rearrangement links TRBV7-2 to TRBJ1-1; perhaps TRBD1 as D (6 bases). Germline V gives CDR1 SGHTA, CDR2 FQGNSA. The CDR3 spans 13 residues. Trimming removed 4 bases from V and 5 bases from J, with 11 bases in between. CDR3 coding DNA: TGTGCCAGCAGCTCACAGGGAACAACTGAAGCTTTCTTT. Translated: CASSSQGTTEAFF.

This sequence joins TRBV15 and TRBJ2-5; D is perhaps TRBD2 (6 bases). The germline V gene encodes CDR1 LNHNV and CDR2 YYDKDF (reference sequence). This CDR3 region has 15 residues. Trimming left V 3 bases short and J 5 bases short, with 16 bases between. The CDR3 region has the DNA TGTGCCACCAGCAGCTTCGGGGGAGGAGGGGAGACCCAGTACTTC. Protein product: CATSSFGGGGETQYF.

Concerning this clone: The sample contains more than one DNA sequence encoding this CDR3. This rearrangement joins TRBV27 to TRBJ2-7, with TRBD2 matching over 14 bases. The J segment lost 6 bases and the V segment lost 5 bases, leaving 3 bases of the junction unmatched. The CDR3 length is 14 residues. The germline V gene encodes CDR1 MNHEY and CDR2 SMNVEV (reference sequence). CDR3 residues: CASSPGLAGGEQYF. For the CDR3, the DNA is TGTGCCAGCAGTCCCGGACTAGCGGGAGGCGAGCAGTACTTC.

J is TRBJ2-1 and V is TRBV7-3; TRBD2 matches 11 bases. There are 16 residues in the CDR3. In germline, CDR1 is SGHTA, CDR2 FQGTGA. Trimming took 4 bases from V and 8 from J; bases not matched to a gene: 10. The DNA of the CDR3 is TGTGCCAGCAGCTCCTTCACTAGCGGGAGTATCTATGAGCAGTTCTTC. This gives the protein CASSSFTSGSIYEQFF.

Here the CDR3 reads CASSPSVEQFF. CDR3 nucleotides: TGTGCCAGCAGCCCCTCTGTTGAGCAGTTCTTC. The chain links TRBV28 to TRBJ2-1, with unresolved D. Trimming took off 6 bases at V and 9 bases at J, with 9 bases between the two ends. The CDR3 has 11 amino acids. Germline V gene data show CDR1 as MDHEN and CDR2 as SYDVKM. Drawing the rest from reference TRBV28 and TRBJ2-1, the complete variable domain is DVKVTQSSRYLVKRTGEKVFLECVQDMDHENMFWYRQDPGLGLRLIYFSYDVKMKEKGDIPEGYSVSREKKERFSLILESASTNQTSMYLCASSPSVEQFFGPGTRLTVL.

The chain carries TRBV4-1 and TRBJ2-6; 7 bases line up with TRBD1. From germline, CDR1 is MGHRA and CDR2 YSYEKL. Trimming took 1 base from V and 0 from J; bases not matched to a gene: 3. The CDR3 runs to 17 residues. CDR3 nucleotides: TGCGCCAGCAGCCAAGGGGGACAGCTCTCTGGGGCCAACGTCCTGACTTTC. Encoded protein: CASSQGGQLSGANVLTF.

The chain has TRBV4-2 and TRBJ2-5, with TRBD2 identical over 8 bases. Germline CDR1 is LGHNA and CDR2 is YNFKEQ. This CDR3 is 17 amino acids long. V lost 0 bases to trimming and J lost 1 base; unmatched junction nucleotides: 7. In DNA, the CDR3 is TGTGCCAGCAGCCAAGATAGTCGGGGGGGGGTCCAAGAGACCCAGTACTTC. It encodes CASSQDSRGGVQETQYF.

The V call is TRBV9, the J call TRBJ2-1, with D maybe TRBD2 (6 bases). CDR1 is SGDLS and CDR2 is YYNGEE in the germline V gene. V lost 4 bases and J lost 1, with 12 bases in between. The CDR3 is 15 residues long. CDR3 coding DNA: TGTGCCAGCAGCCCCCATGGGGGGTCCTACAATGAGCAGTTCTTC. Its translation: CASSPHGGSYNEQFF.

The chain has TRBV6-1 and TRBJ2-1; 14 bases are a match to TRBD2. There are 15 residues in the CDR3. Germline CDR1 and CDR2: MNHNS and SASEGT. Trimming cost V 5 bases and J 8 bases; bases outside gene matches: 5. In DNA form, the CDR3 reads TGTGCCAGCAGTCAAGGGACTAGCGGGAGCGATGAGCAGTTCTTC. Translated: CASSQGTSGSDEQFF.

The chain links TRBV29-1 to TRBJ1-4; 8 bases align to TRBD1. Germline V lookup: CDR1 SQVTM, CDR2 ANQGSEA. The trim removed 5 bases at V and 5 bases at J, leaving 7 bases unmatched. CDR3 length: 14 residues. Written as DNA, the CDR3 is TGCAGCGTTTCCCACAGGGGGAAGAATGAAAAACTGTTTTTT. It specifies CSVSHRGKNEKLFF.

The V gene is TRBV6-5, the J gene TRBJ1-5, with D unclear. This CDR3 has 12 amino acids. Trimming shortened V by 5 bases and J by 8 bases, and 10 bases separated the two germline ends. CDR1 is MNHEY, CDR2 SVGAGI, per germline. The DNA of the CDR3 is TGTGCCAGCAGTGAAGCAGCGGAGCCCCAGCATTTT. Translation: CASSEAAEPQHF.

The chain couples TRBV27 to TRBJ1-5, with D unclear. Germline-derived CDR1 and CDR2 are MNHEY and SMNVEV (reference sequence). The ends were cut back, 3 bases at V and 7 bases at J, with 13 bases in the middle. CDR3 length equals 14 residues. The CDR3 loop is CASSFGLLGQPQHF. The CDR3 coding sequence is TGTGCCAGCAGTTTTGGACTCCTTGGACAGCCCCAGCATTTT.

The chain is built from TRBV6-1 and TRBJ2-7, with 11 bases fitting TRBD1. The CDR3 is 14 amino acids. Germline V gene data show CDR1 as MNHNS and CDR2 as SASEGT. V lost 6 bases to trimming and J lost 2 bases; unmatched junction nucleotides: 3. As DNA, the CDR3 is TGTGCCAGCAGGGACAGGGGGCGAACCTACGAGCAGTACTTC. Its translation: CASRDRGRTYEQYF.

This chain links TRBV29-1 with TRBJ2-7; the match to TRBD1 covers 8 bases. CDR1 and CDR2 (germline): SQVTM, ANQGSEA. Trimming removed 6 bases from V and 5 bases from J; junction bases left unmatched: 18. The CDR3 loop spans 16 amino acids. The CDR3 DNA is TGCAGCGTCGGATGGACAGGGAGAGGCCCTAATGACGAGCAGTACTTC. It translates to CSVGWTGRGPNDEQYF.

The V and J genes are TRBV7-9 and TRBJ1-1; D is perhaps TRBD1 (5 bases). The V end lost 3 bases, the J end lost 5 bases, and 13 bases lay between the germline ends. Germline assignment: CDR1 SEHNR and CDR2 FQNEAQ (reference sequence). The length of the CDR3 is 14 residues. This CDR3 reads CASSFLPGRTEAFF. The CDR3 coding sequence is TGTGCCAGCAGCTTTTTGCCAGGGCGAACTGAAGCTTTCTTT.

The gene calls are TRBV5-4 and TRBJ1-1; no clear D. The V end was cut by 0 bases, the J end by 3 bases, with 12 bases between. This CDR3 comprises 15 residues. Germline loops: CDR1 SGHNT, CDR2 YYREEE (reference sequence). In DNA form, the CDR3 reads TGTGCCAGCAGCTTGGACGAGGGCGTTTACACTGAAGCTTTCTTT. Translated, it gives CASSLDEGVYTEAFF. The whole variable domain, remainder taken from reference TRBV5-4 and TRBJ1-1, is ETGVTQSPTHLIKTRGQQVTLRCSSQSGHNTVSWYQQALGQGPQFIFQYYREEENGRGNFPPRFSGLQFPNYSSELNVNALELDDSALYLCASSLDEGVYTEAFFGQGTRLTVV.

The chain uses TRBV7-9 and TRBJ2-5, with 11 bases fitting TRBD2. CDR3 length equals 14 residues. After removal of 4 bases from V and 4 bases from J, the junction contained 2 bases not matched to a gene. Germline assignment: CDR1 SEHNR and CDR2 FQNEAQ (reference sequence). Here the CDR3 reads CASSSGLAGETQYF. CDR3 DNA sequence: TGTGCCAGCAGCTCAGGACTAGCGGGAGAGACCCAGTACTTC.

The chain has TRBV19 and TRBJ1-4; D gene ambiguous. Trimming cost V 3 bases and J 0 bases, with 8 bases left between them. Germline assignment: CDR1 LNHDA and CDR2 SQIVND (reference sequence). The CDR3 is made up of 15 amino acids. The CDR3 here is CASSMSSATNEKLFF. CDR3 sequence (DNA): TGTGCCAGTAGTATGTCTTCGGCAACTAATGAAAAACTGTTTTTT.

The gene calls are TRBV27 and TRBJ2-3, with TRBD2 matching 13 bases. This CDR3 has 17 amino acids. The trim removed 6 bases at V and 2 bases at J, leaving 8 bases unmatched. Germline lookup yields CDR1 MNHEY and CDR2 SMNVEV (reference sequence). The CDR3 sequence: CASSRLAGGPNTDTQYF. The DNA of the CDR3 is TGTGCCAGCAGCCGACTAGCGGGAGGCCCTAACACAGATACGCAGTATTTT.

V usage is TRBV6-5 and J usage is TRBJ1-5, with D unresolved. V dropped 0 bases and J dropped 3 bases, with 3 bases sitting between them. Germline assignment: CDR1 MNHEY and CDR2 SVGAGI. The CDR3 contains 13 residues. CDR3 sequence (DNA): TGTGCCAGCAGTTACTCGGCCAATCAGCCCCAGCATTTT. Its translation: CASSYSANQPQHF.

The chain links TRBV28 to TRBJ2-3; TRBD1 might be the D (6 bases). Germline loops: CDR1 MDHEN, CDR2 SYDVKM. The CDR3 is 13 amino acids. V was trimmed by 10 bases and J by 6 bases, leaving 17 bases between them. The CDR3: CATQGPDTDTQYF. Written as DNA, the CDR3 is TGTGCCACACAGGGACCCGACACGGATACGCAGTATTTT. Full variable domain (outside the CDR3, taken from reference TRBV28 and TRBJ2-3): DVKVTQSSRYLVKRTGEKVFLECVQDMDHENMFWYRQDPGLGLRLIYFSYDVKMKEKGDIPEGYSVSREKKERFSLILESASTNQTSMYLCATQGPDTDTQYFGPGTRLTVL.

V and J are TRBV5-1 and TRBJ2-3; 7 bases align to TRBD1. Germline V gene sequence: CDR1 SGHRS, CDR2 YFSETQ. With V trimmed by 4 bases and J by 3 bases, 11 bases remained unmatched. This CDR3 spans 16 amino acids. The CDR3 DNA sequence: TGCGCCAGCAGCCTAGCTGGACAGGTAGGGACAGATACGCAGTATTTT. Protein product: CASSLAGQVGTDTQYF. The full variable domain, in which reference TRBV5-1 and TRBJ2-3 provide the parts outside the CDR3, is KAGVTQTPRYLIKTRGQQVTLSCSPISGHRSVSWYQQTPGQGLQFLFEYFSETQRNKGNFPGRFSGRQFSNSRSEMNVSTLELGDSALYLCASSLAGQVGTDTQYFGPGTRLTVL.

V gene TRBV7-2 combines with J gene TRBJ1-2, with 7 bases matching TRBD1. V lost 6 bases to trimming and J lost 2 bases; unmatched junction nucleotides: 12. This CDR3 is 16 amino acids long. Germline-derived CDR1 and CDR2 are SGHTA and FQGNSA. CDR3 loop: CASSRFPGQQNYGYTF. As DNA, the CDR3 is TGTGCCAGCAGTCGTTTCCCGGGACAGCAAAACTATGGCTACACCTTC.

This sequence joins TRBV6-5 and TRBJ1-5; no definite D call. This CDR3 is built from 15 residues. Between the trimmed V and J ends, which lost 0 bases and 1 base, there was a span of 7 bases. The germline gives CDR1 MNHEY, CDR2 SVGAGI. CDR3 in amino acids: CASSYSFRSNQPQHF. The DNA of the CDR3 is TGTGCCAGCAGTTACTCGTTCCGGAGCAATCAGCCCCAGCATTTT.

The gene calls are TRBV5-1 and TRBJ2-7, with a tentative D call TRBD2 (6 bases). Germline-derived CDR1 and CDR2 are SGHRS and YFSETQ. This CDR3 comprises 14 residues. V was trimmed by 4 bases and J by 0 bases, leaving 11 bases between them. This chain's CDR3 is CASSPGESSYEQYF. CDR3 coding DNA: TGCGCCAGCAGCCCGGGAGAGAGCTCCTACGAGCAGTACTTC.

The chain has TRBV4-1 and TRBJ2-5, with 8 nucleotides matching TRBD1. The tail of the sequence fits TRBJ2-7 better, so the J call may be wrong. Per the germline V gene, CDR1 is MGHRA and CDR2 is YSYEKL. This CDR3 spans 16 amino acids. CDR3 sequence reads: CASSPVVGTGTDEQYF. The CDR3, as DNA: TGCGCCAGCAGCCCCGTTGTGGGGACAGGTACCGACGAGCAGTACTTC.

CDR3 in amino acids: CASSVATGAYEQYF. The CDR3 nucleotides are TGTGCCAGCAGCGTAGCTACGGGAGCCTACGAGCAGTACTTC. The rearrangement uses TRBV9 and TRBJ2-7; possible D gene TRBD2, 6 bases. The CDR3 contains 14 residues. Germline CDR1 reads SGDLS; CDR2 reads YYNGEE. V shed 0 bases and J shed 2 bases, with 9 bases lying between them. Combining the CDR3 with reference TRBV9 and TRBJ2-7 gives the whole variable domain DSGVTQTPKHLITATGQRVTLRCSPRSGDLSVYWYQQSLDQGLQFLIQYYNGEERAKGNILERFSAQQFPDLHSELNLSSLELGDSALYFCASSVATGAYEQYFGPGTRLTVT.